Here is one T cell receptor (beta chain) with its context. Its antigen is as yet unknown. J gave up 6 bases and V 0 bases, and 8 bases lay outside the gene matches. The CDR3 runs to 15 residues. Germline loops: CDR1 GTSNPN, CDR2 SVGIG (reference sequence). The source of the sample is a study of cytomegalovirus exposure and HLA in healthy donors. Study summary: A prior study identified approximately 110 million unique TCR beta sequences from 200 million or so T cells.

The PCR employed 60 Vbeta primers together with 13 Jbeta primers. Sequencing used immunoSEQ multiplex PCR; TCRdb keeps in-frame clones, though not all of them. This sample has more than 90,000 clones, with approximately 70% found just once. Overall study findings and caveats: Follow-up analysis later connected one missense variant in DCLRE1C with trimming of TCR beta V- and J-genes.

The rearrangement links TRBV30 to TRBJ2-5; TRBD1 aligns across 9 bases. The sequencing sample was made of PBMCs. The TCR originated in a man aged 25 to 40 in good health and CMV-seropositive. This CDR3 is CAWSVSRTGVKTQYF. In DNA, the CDR3 is TGTGCCTGGAGTGTTTCCCGGACAGGGGTGAAGACCCAGTACTTC.